These T cell receptor beta chains were read from a single sample in a study of blood T cell repertoires in COVID-19. TCRdb keeps only in-frame clones here, not all; method: immunoSEQ multiplex PCR. The table includes some 200,000 clones, around 81% detected once. The sample comprised peripheral blood. All receptors derive from a woman in her seventies with acute or convalescent COVID-19. Each CDR3 is given with its conserved first and last residue. The order of the fields is V gene, D gene, J gene, clone size, CDR3 protein, CDR3 DNA. The D gene is left open where the match is weak. A row's size may be missing; if present it is once, few, many or a size class.

TRBV4-1	TRBD1	TRBJ2-3	.	CASSQGVIKSTDTQYF	TGCGCCAGCAGTCAGGGGGTGATAAAGAGCACAGATACGCAGTATTTT
TRBV30	.	TRBJ1-2	once	CAWSVEALAYTF	TGTGCCTGGAGTGTAGAGGCTTTAGCCTACACCTTC
TRBV18	TRBD2	TRBJ2-5	.	CASSPLAGGETQYF	TGTGCCAGCTCACCTCTGGCGGGAGGGGAGACCCAGTACTTC
TRBV7-8	TRBD1	TRBJ1-6	.	CASSPAGQGSSYNSPLHF	TGTGCCAGCAGCCCGGCGGGACAGGGCAGCTCCTATAATTCACCCCTCCACTTT
TRBV7-8	TRBD1	TRBJ2-2	.	CASSLGDRTTGELFF	TGTGCCAGCAGCTTAGGGGACAGGACCACCGGGGAGCTGTTTTTT
TRBV7-9	TRBD1	TRBJ2-7	few	CASSERQGSYEQYF	TGTGCCAGCAGCGAACGACAGGGCTCCTACGAGCAGTACTTC
TRBV5-1	TRBD1	TRBJ1-2	.	CASQPGQRSYGYTF	TGCGCCAGTCAGCCGGGACAGCGATCCTATGGCTACACCTTC
TRBV5-6	TRBD1	TRBJ1-2	.	CASSYGTDSGGYTF	TGTGCCAGCAGCTACGGGACAGACTCTGGGGGCTACACCTTC
TRBV3-1/TRBV3-2	.	TRBJ1-2	.	CASSQGHQVFYGYTF	TGTGCCAGCAGCCAAGGTCATCAGGTCTTCTATGGCTACACCTTC
TRBV19	.	TRBJ1-2	.	CASTQGRNYGYTF	TGTGCCAGTACCCAGGGGCGGAACTATGGCTACACCTTC
TRBV12-3/TRBV12-4	.	TRBJ2-1	.	CASSLPRGEQFF	TGTGCCAGCAGTTTGCCCCGGGGTGAGCAGTTCTTC
TRBV12-3/TRBV12-4	.	TRBJ2-2	.	CASSFSGFGELFF	TGTGCCAGCAGTTTCTCAGGGTTCGGGGAGCTGTTTTTT
TRBV4-1	TRBD1	TRBJ2-5	.	CASSQAKWDSLQETQYF	TGCGCCAGCAGCCAAGCAAAATGGGACAGCCTCCAAGAGACCCAGTACTTC
TRBV2	TRBD1	TRBJ1-1	few	CASSPGQGGNTEAFF	TGTGCCAGCAGTCCCGGACAGGGCGGCAACACTGAAGCTTTCTTT
TRBV19	TRBD1	TRBJ1-1	.	CASSPGTANTEAFF	TGTGCCAGTAGTCCAGGGACAGCGAACACTGAAGCTTTCTTT
TRBV5-1	TRBD2	TRBJ2-7	.	CASRSTLGGGYEQYF	TGCGCCAGCAGAAGCACCCTGGGGGGGGGTTACGAGCAGTACTTC
TRBV19	TRBD2	TRBJ2-1	few	CASDGGSSYNEQFF	TGTGCCAGTGACGGGGGGAGCTCCTACAATGAGCAGTTCTTC
TRBV18	.	TRBJ1-2	.	CASSPLTPGANNYGYTF	TGTGCCAGCTCACCACTGACCCCGGGAGCTAATAACTATGGCTACACCTTC
TRBV11-3	.	TRBJ2-3	once	CASSLDSTNTDTQYF	TGTGCCAGCAGCTTAGACTCCACTAACACAGATACGCAGTATTTT
TRBV25-1	.	TRBJ2-5	.	CASSAPLGVETQYF	TGTGCCAGCAGTGCTCCCCTCGGGGTGGAGACCCAGTACTTC
TRBV7-3	TRBD1	TRBJ2-1	once	CASSLGRDRKFF	TGTGCCAGCAGCTTAGGCCGGGACAGAAAGTTCTTC
TRBV6-6	.	TRBJ1-4	.	CASVGGAGEKLFF	TGTGCCAGCGTCGGTGGGGCGGGGGAAAAACTGTTTTTT
TRBV2	.	TRBJ1-1	.	CASRSTDLNTEAFF	TGTGCCAGCAGGTCGACAGATCTGAACACTGAAGCTTTCTTT
TRBV30	.	TRBJ2-3	.	CACSLGRTTDTQYF	TGTGCCTGCTCACTAGGAAGGACCACAGATACGCAGTATTTT
TRBV24-1	.	TRBJ2-2	.	CATSDAGQSTGELFF	TGTGCCACCAGTGATGCAGGGCAGTCTACCGGGGAGCTGTTTTTT
TRBV5-4	TRBD2	TRBJ2-1	once	CASSVPGLAGYNEQFF	TGTGCCAGCAGCGTACCGGGACTAGCGGGGTACAATGAGCAGTTCTTC
TRBV6-1	.	TRBJ1-5	.	CASSVAWGEGNQPQHF	TGTGCCAGCAGTGTCGCCTGGGGCGAGGGCAATCAGCCCCAGCATTTT
TRBV18	.	TRBJ2-3	.	CASQNRFTGTDTQYF	TGTGCCAGCCAAAATAGATTTACAGGGACAGATACGCAGTATTTT
TRBV29-1	.	TRBJ1-4	few	CSADVATNEKLFF	TGCAGCGCCGATGTAGCAACTAATGAAAAACTGTTTTTT
TRBV10-1	.	TRBJ2-3	.	CASSGGPDTQYF	TGCGCCAGCAGTGGGGGCCCAGATACGCAGTATTTT
TRBV10-2	.	TRBJ1-4	.	CASRQDSHEKLFF	TGCGCCAGCAGACAGGACAGCCATGAAAAACTGTTTTTT
TRBV27	.	TRBJ2-6	.	CASSTTGANVLTF	TGTGCCAGCAGTACTACTGGGGCCAACGTCCTGACTTTC
TRBV9	.	TRBJ2-5	.	CASSVSGGTAFQETQYF	TGTGCCAGCAGCGTAAGTGGCGGGACAGCCTTCCAAGAGACCCAGTACTTC
TRBV7-9	TRBD2	TRBJ2-3	.	CASSLLAGRSDTQYF	TGTGCCAGCAGCTTACTAGCGGGGCGATCAGATACGCAGTATTTT
TRBV30	.	TRBJ1-6	.	CAWSPPRGSPLHF	TGTGCCTGGAGCCCGCCCCGAGGGTCACCCCTCCACTTT
TRBV10-3	TRBD2	TRBJ2-5	once	CAISRTSGGRETQYF	TGTGCCATCAGTCGGACTAGCGGGGGGCGGGAGACCCAGTACTTC
TRBV7-9	TRBD1	TRBJ1-1	.	CASSIQTGTNTEAFF	TGTGCCAGCAGCATTCAGACAGGGACGAACACTGAAGCTTTCTTT
TRBV10-3	.	TRBJ2-2	.	CAIRNGDNTGELFF	TGTGCCATCAGGAACGGGGATAACACCGGGGAGCTGTTTTTT
TRBV7-2	.	TRBJ2-5	.	CASSFITSSQGTQYF	TGTGCCAGCAGCTTTATAACCTCCTCCCAGGGGACCCAGTACTTC
TRBV4-1	TRBD1	TRBJ1-6	.	CASSQGTGNSPLHF	TGCGCCAGCAGCCAAGGGACAGGGAATTCACCCCTCCACTTT